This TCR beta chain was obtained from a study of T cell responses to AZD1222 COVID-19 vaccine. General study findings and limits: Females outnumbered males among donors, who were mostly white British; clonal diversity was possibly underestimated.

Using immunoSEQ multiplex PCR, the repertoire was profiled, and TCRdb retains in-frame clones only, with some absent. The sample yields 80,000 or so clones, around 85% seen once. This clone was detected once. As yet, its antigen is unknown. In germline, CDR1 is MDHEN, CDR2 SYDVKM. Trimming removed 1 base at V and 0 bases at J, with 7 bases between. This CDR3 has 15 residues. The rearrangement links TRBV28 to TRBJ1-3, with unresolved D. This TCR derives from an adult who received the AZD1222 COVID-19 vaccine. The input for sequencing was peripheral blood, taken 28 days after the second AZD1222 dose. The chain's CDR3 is CASSLFVYSGNTIYF. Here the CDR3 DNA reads TGTGCCAGCAGTTTATTTGTATACTCTGGAAACACCATATATTTT.